The 8 T cell receptor beta chains reported below all come from one sample, sequenced in a study of neoadjuvant nivolumab and ipilimumab in lung cancer. Only in-frame clones appear in the TCRdb table, and some are missing; sequencing was by immunoSEQ multiplex PCR. This repertoire shows about 29,000 clones, roughly three quarters found once; its top ten account for around a sixth. Here the sequenced sample was tumor tissue, taken after neoadjuvant nivolumab, alone or with ipilimumab, at or shortly before surgery. The receptors derive from an adult with non-small cell lung cancer.

This clone turned up a few times. The chain uses TRBV27 and TRBJ1-2; a weak D match, TRBD1 (6 bases). CDR3 length: 13 residues. The germline CDR1 and CDR2 sequences are MNHEY and SMNVEV (reference sequence). V was trimmed by 3 bases and J by 8 bases, leaving 13 bases between them. The CDR3 DNA reads as TGTGCCAGCAGTTTTGTGACAGGCGGCGGCTACACCTTC. Translated, it gives CASSFVTGGGYTF.

This chain uses TRBV11-2 with TRBJ1-5; weak D call: TRBD1 (6 bases). Germline-derived CDR1 and CDR2 are SGHAT and FQNNGV. CDR3 size: 15 residues. V was pared by 1 base and J by 4 bases, with 11 bases between. The CDR3 DNA sequence: TGTGCCAGCAGCTTAGCGTCAGGGGCAAATCAGCCCCAGCATTTT. Protein product: CASSLASGANQPQHF.

The chain recombines TRBV6-1 with TRBJ1-3; 9 nucleotides agree with TRBD1. V lost 6 bases and J lost 7; bases outside the gene matches: 7. The CDR3 has 14 amino acids. The germline CDR1 and CDR2 sequences are MNHNS and SASEGT. The CDR3 DNA sequence: TGTGCCAGCAGCCAGGGACAGGGAGGCAACACCATATATTTT. Amino acids: CASSQGQGGNTIYF.

This chain joins TRBV7-3 and TRBJ2-5; D may correspond to TRBD1 or TRBD2 (5 bases each). Germline V CDR1 and CDR2: SGHTA, FQGTGA. The CDR3 loop spans 15 amino acids. V dropped 0 bases and J dropped 2 bases, with 10 bases sitting between them. The CDR3 region is CASSLTSGAQETQYF. The CDR3 DNA reads as TGTGCCAGCAGCTTAACTTCCGGGGCTCAAGAGACCCAGTACTTC.

This chain connects TRBV11-2 to TRBJ2-6; 7 bases agree with TRBD1. CDR3 length equals 17 residues. With V trimmed by 4 bases and J by 0 bases, 6 bases remained unmatched. Germline V CDR1 and CDR2: SGHAT, FQNNGV. The CDR3 here is CASSSGTVLSGANVLTF. In DNA form, the CDR3 reads TGTGCCAGCAGCTCCGGGACAGTCCTCTCTGGGGCCAACGTCCTGACTTTC.

The rearrangement links TRBV25-1 to TRBJ2-2; D is unclear. The CDR3 loop spans 14 amino acids. Trimming shortened V by 4 bases and J by 1 base, and 7 bases separated the two germline ends. Germline loops: CDR1 MGHDK, CDR2 SYGVNS. The CDR3 region is CASSGPLNTGELFF. CDR3 coding DNA: TGTGCCAGCAGTGGACCTTTGAACACCGGGGAGCTGTTTTTT.

This chain uses TRBV11-1 with TRBJ2-5; D ambiguous. The CDR3 is made up of 12 amino acids. Germline CDR1 is SGHAT and CDR2 is FQDESV (reference sequence). Trimming stripped 2 bases from V and 5 bases from J, with 6 bases between. The CDR3 DNA is TGTGCCAGCAGCTTAAATCGGGAGACCCAGTACTTC. It specifies CASSLNRETQYF.

The V gene is TRBV5-6, the J gene TRBJ2-2; D not certain. V shed 0 bases and J shed 0 bases, with 3 bases lying between them. The germline V gene has CDR1 SGHDT and CDR2 YYEEEE. This CDR3 is 14 amino acids long. The CDR3 sequence: CASSLAPNTGELFF. As DNA, the CDR3 is TGTGCCAGCAGCTTGGCCCCGAACACCGGGGAGCTGTTTTTT.